The clone carrying this T cell receptor beta chain has just a few counts. This specimen belongs to a study of blood T cell repertoires in COVID-19. Per the authors' pipeline: Reference gene primers were amplified, and this amplification served to estimate nucleated cell counts. Sequenced by immunoSEQ multiplex PCR; TCRdb stores in-frame clones only, minus some. That table furnishes V, J and clone size, whereas the DNA furnished D and trimming. The sample lists roughly 500,000 clones, about 88% occurring once. Followed longitudinally, the Seattle patients had been enrolled during active infection. The germline V and J ends were trimmed by 5 bases and 1 base, with 11 bases remaining between them. Germline CDR1 and CDR2: LNHNV and YYDKDF (reference sequence). This CDR3 has 14 amino acids.

This chain uses TRBV15 with TRBJ2-5; D gene ambiguous. This clonotype was sampled from a young man with COVID-19, enrolled during active disease. The specimen sequenced was peripheral blood. This CDR3 is CATSARLSQETQYF. As DNA, the CDR3 is TGTGCCACCAGCGCTAGACTGTCCCAAGAGACCCAGTACTTC. Combining the CDR3 with reference TRBV15 and TRBJ2-5 gives the whole variable domain DAMVIQNPRYQVTQFGKPVTLSCSQTLNHNVMYWYQQKSSQAPKLLFHYYDKDFNNEADTPDNFQSRRPNTSFCFLDIRSPGLGDTAMYLCATSARLSQETQYFGPGTRLLVL.